This entry is about one TCR beta chain. Its antigen remains unknown. Genomic DNA was employed as the template in profiling TCR beta VDJ and CDR3. TCRdb reanalysed the reads using MiXCR and keeps one entry per CDR3 protein. The repertoire consists of 150,000 to 200,000 distinct CDR3 sequences, with nearly 65% occurring once and the leading ten covering about 44%. Trimming removed 0 bases at V and 7 bases at J, with 13 bases between. Germline V CDR1 and CDR2: MRHNA, SNTAGT. This CDR3 spans 15 amino acids. The data were taken from a study of CD8+CD57+ T cells in acquired aplastic anemia. All patients picked for sequencing had shown, by flow cytometry, an expansion of CD8+CD57+ cells. Each patient had severe acquired aplastic anemia. General study points: Patients and controls turned out to have approximately 29 CD8+ CDR3 sequences in common.

The specimen was sorted CD4+, CD8+, or CD8+CD57+ T cells (not recorded which) from PBMCs. This sequence joins TRBV6-4 and TRBJ2-1; tentatively, D is TRBD2 (6 bases). This TCR came from a human donor with aplastic anemia. The CDR3: CASSDSGGAANEQFF. In nucleotides, the CDR3 is TGTGCCAGCAGTGACTCGGGCGGGGCCGCTAATGAGCAGTTCTTC.